Below are 6 T cell receptor beta chains sequenced from a single sample in a study of T cells in Graves' hyperthyroidism and ophthalmopathy. Amplification targeted TCR beta CDR3 regions from RNA transcripts. TCR CDR3 underwent first-round RT-PCR with the HTBI primer set. TCRdb reprocessed the multiplex PCR reads with MiXCR, giving one entry per CDR3 protein. The sample includes 360,000 or so distinct CDR3 sequences, approximately 16% seen only once; the top ten take about 21%. The sample consisted of blood. All receptors come from an older woman with Graves' ophthalmopathy.

This clonotype has ten or more counts. This rearrangement joins TRBV27 to TRBJ1-5; D may be TRBD1 (5 bases). The CDR3 has 16 amino acids. V lost 5 bases, J lost 3 bases, and 17 bases lay in between. Germline V gene lookup returns CDR1 MNHEY and CDR2 SMNVEV (reference sequence). In nucleotides, the CDR3 is TGTGCCAGCAGTCGTGAATGGGGGTGGGCCAATCAGCCCCAGCATTTT. Translated, it gives CASSREWGWANQPQHF.

In its sample, this clonotype was seen many times. The gene calls are TRBV11-2 and TRBJ2-1; D gene ambiguous. This CDR3 has 14 amino acids. V lost 1 base and J lost 5, with 9 bases in between. Germline V gene lookup returns CDR1 SGHAT and CDR2 FQNNGV. The CDR3 is CASSLAVGHNEQFF. The CDR3 DNA is TGTGCCAGCAGCTTAGCCGTGGGCCACAATGAGCAGTTCTTC.

A few counts support this clonotype. The chain combines TRBV29-1 with TRBJ2-5; no clear D. CDR1 is SQVTM and CDR2 is ANQGSEA in the germline V gene. CDR3 length: 11 amino acids. V was cut by 5 bases and J by 2 bases, with 6 bases left in between. The CDR3 region is CSVLVQETQYF. The CDR3 nucleotides are TGCAGCGTTTTAGTACAAGAGACCCAGTACTTC.

This clonotype was detected ten times or more. This chain joins TRBV20-1 and TRBJ2-1; TRBD2 matches 7 bases. The CDR3 spans 14 residues. The germline V gene encodes CDR1 DFQATT and CDR2 SNEGSKA (reference sequence). The junction had 9 bases not matched to a gene; V was cut back by 3 bases and J by 7 bases. CDR3 nucleotide sequence: TGCAGTGCTAGGGGTGGGAGGGCCGAAAATGAGCAGTTCTTC. Protein product: CSARGGRAENEQFF.

This clonotype showed up many times. V and J are TRBV11-1 and TRBJ2-1; D could derive from TRBD1 or TRBD2 (5 bases each). This CDR3 spans 15 amino acids. V lost 4 bases, J lost 8 bases, and 18 bases lay in between. Germline CDR1 SGHAT, CDR2 FQDESV (reference sequence). CDR3 region: CASSYNPGTNDEQFF. The DNA for the CDR3 is TGTGCCAGCAGCTACAATCCCGGGACGAACGATGAGCAGTTCTTC.

This clonotype came up many times. The chain recombines TRBV4-1 with TRBJ2-7, with D possibly being TRBD2 (5 bases). Deletions cut 4 bases from V and 2 bases from J, with 9 bases between. Germline-derived CDR1 and CDR2 are MGHRA and YSYEKL. The CDR3 is 13 residues long. The CDR3: CASSLRLTYEQYF. The CDR3 region has the DNA TGCGCCAGCAGCCTCCGACTAACCTACGAGCAGTACTTC.